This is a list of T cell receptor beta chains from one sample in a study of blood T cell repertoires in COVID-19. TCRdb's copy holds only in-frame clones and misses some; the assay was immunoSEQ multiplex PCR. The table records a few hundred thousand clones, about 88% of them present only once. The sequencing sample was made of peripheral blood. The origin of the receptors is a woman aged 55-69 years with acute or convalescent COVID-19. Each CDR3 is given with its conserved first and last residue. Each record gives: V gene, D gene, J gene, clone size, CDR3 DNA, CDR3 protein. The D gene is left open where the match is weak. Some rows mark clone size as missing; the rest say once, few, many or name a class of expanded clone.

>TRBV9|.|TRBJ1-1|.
TGTGCCAGCAGCGAGGGGGGGACCCCCACTGAAGCTTTCTTT
CASSEGGTPTEAFF
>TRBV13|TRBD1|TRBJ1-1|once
TGTGCCAGCAGCGGGACAGGGGGTAGAGCTGAAGCTTTCTTT
CASSGTGGRAEAFF
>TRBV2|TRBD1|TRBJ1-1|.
TGTGCCAGCAGCGACAGGGGTCTGATGAACACTGAAGCTTTCTTT
CASSDRGLMNTEAFF
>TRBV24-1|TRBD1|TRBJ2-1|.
TGTGCCACCAGTGATACGCGCTCCGGGACAGGGGGCCGGGATGAGCAGTTCTTC
CATSDTRSGTGGRDEQFF
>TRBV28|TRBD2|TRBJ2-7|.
TGTGCCAGCAGCCCGCTTAGACTAGCGGGAGGACGTAACTACGAGCAGTACTTC
CASSPLRLAGGRNYEQYF
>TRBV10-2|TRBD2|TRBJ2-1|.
TGCGCCAGCAGAGGATTAGCGGGGGACAATGAGCAGTTCTTC
CASRGLAGDNEQFF
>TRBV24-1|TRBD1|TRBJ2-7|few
TGTGCCACCAGTCCGGGACAGGGGGCTGGTAAGCAGTACTTC
CATSPGQGAGKQYF
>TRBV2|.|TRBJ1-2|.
TGTGCCAGCAGTGTAGCACAAAACCCTAACTATGGCTACACCTTC
CASSVAQNPNYGYTF
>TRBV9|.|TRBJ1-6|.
TGTGCCAGCAGCGTAGGAGACGAGCGGACCGGTACCCTCCACTTT
CASSVGDERTGTLHF
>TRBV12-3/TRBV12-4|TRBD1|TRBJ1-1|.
TGTGCCAGCAGTGGGACAGGGGGAGCTTTCTTT
CASSGTGGAFF
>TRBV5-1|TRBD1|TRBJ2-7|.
TGCGCCAGCAGCCAAGGACAGGGGGAGCAGTACTTC
CASSQGQGEQYF
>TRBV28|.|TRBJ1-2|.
TGTGCCAGCAGTTTTAGGGCAGGGCATGGCTACACCTTC
CASSFRAGHGYTF
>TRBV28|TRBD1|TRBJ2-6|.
TGTGCCAGCAGGGGGACAGGCTCTGGGGCCAACGTCCTGACTTTC
CASRGTGSGANVLTF
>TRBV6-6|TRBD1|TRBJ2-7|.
TGTGCCAGCACCGGGACAGAGAGCTACGAGCAGTACTTC
CASTGTESYEQYF
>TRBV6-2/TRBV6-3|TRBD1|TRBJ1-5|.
TGTGCCAGCAGCACAGGGGGTCATCAGCCCCAGCATTTT
CASSTGGHQPQHF
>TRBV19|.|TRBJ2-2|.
TGTGCCAGTAGTAATCAGTATGGTGGGGAGCTGTTTTTT
CASSNQYGGELFF
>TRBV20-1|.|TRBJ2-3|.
TGCAGTGCTAGTAACAGGAGAAGCACAGATACGCAGTATTTT
CSASNRRSTDTQYF
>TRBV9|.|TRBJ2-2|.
TGTGCCAGCAGCCCTGAAGGAACAGGATGGGGGGAGCTGTTTTTT
CASSPEGTGWGELFF
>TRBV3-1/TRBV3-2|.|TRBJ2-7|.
TGTGCCAGCAGCCTATTCTCTGTCGGCGAGCAGTACTTC
CASSLFSVGEQYF
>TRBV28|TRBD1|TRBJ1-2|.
TGTGCCAGCAGGAGGCCCGGACAGGGGAATGGCTACACCTTC
CASRRPGQGNGYTF
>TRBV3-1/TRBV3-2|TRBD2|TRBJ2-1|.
TGTGCCAGCAGCCCTTCTAGCGGGGCCTACAATGAGCAGTTCTTC
CASSPSSGAYNEQFF
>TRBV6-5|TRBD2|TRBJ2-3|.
TGTGCCAGCAGTTACCCCAGACCCCTTAGCGGGAATACGCAGTATTTT
CASSYPRPLSGNTQYF
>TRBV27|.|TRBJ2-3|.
TGTGCCAGCAGTTTAGACGACGGGGTCACAGATACGCAGTATTTT
CASSLDDGVTDTQYF
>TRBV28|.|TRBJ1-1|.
TGTGCCAGCAGAACCGTCAGGGGCGGATCTGAAGCTTTCTTT
CASRTVRGGSEAFF
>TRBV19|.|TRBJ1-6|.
TGTGCCAGTAGTATTAAATCCCAGGGGATGGGATCACCCCTCCACTTT
CASSIKSQGMGSPLHF
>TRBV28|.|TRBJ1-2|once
TGTGCCAGCAGTTTAAGGCGGAACTCTAACTATGGCTACACCTTC
CASSLRRNSNYGYTF
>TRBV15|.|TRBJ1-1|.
TGTGCCACCAGCAGAGACCAGAAGAACACTGAAGCTTTCTTT
CATSRDQKNTEAFF
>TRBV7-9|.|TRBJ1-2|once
TGTGCCAGCAGCTTATTAAGACAGACCAACTATGGCTACACCTTC
CASSLLRQTNYGYTF
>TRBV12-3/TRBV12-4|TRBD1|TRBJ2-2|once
TGTGCCAGCAGGGGACAGGGCAGCGGGGAGCTGTTTTTT
CASRGQGSGELFF
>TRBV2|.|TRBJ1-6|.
TGTGCCAGCACCCTAAGGGGGAATTCACCCCTCCACTTT
CASTLRGNSPLHF
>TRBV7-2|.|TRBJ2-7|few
TGTGCCAGCAGCTTAGATTTCAGCGAGCAGTACTTC
CASSLDFSEQYF